The present TCR beta chain was sequenced within a study of shared clonotypes between healthy human individuals. Libraries were prepared by immunoSEQ multiplex PCR; TCRdb keeps only in-frame clonotypes and omits some of them. The profile shows fewer than 1 million clones, approximately 97% of them singletons. In germline, CDR1 is MNHNS, CDR2 SASEGT. The CDR3 is 16 amino acids. V dropped 3 bases and J dropped 4; count of bases not matched to a gene: 11. Naivety among CD8 cells was defined by CD45RO negativity and positive CCR7 selection, thereby excluding terminally differentiated effector memory CD45RA+ cells.

V usage is TRBV6-1 and J usage is TRBJ1-2; 7 bases are shared with TRBD1. The clonotype was recovered from a man aged 25-45 years in good health. The sequenced sample was naive CD8+ T cells sorted from blood. CDR3 region: CASSDLLDRSLYGYTF. Written as DNA, the CDR3 is TGTGCCAGCAGTGACCTCCTGGACAGGAGTCTCTATGGCTACACCTTC.